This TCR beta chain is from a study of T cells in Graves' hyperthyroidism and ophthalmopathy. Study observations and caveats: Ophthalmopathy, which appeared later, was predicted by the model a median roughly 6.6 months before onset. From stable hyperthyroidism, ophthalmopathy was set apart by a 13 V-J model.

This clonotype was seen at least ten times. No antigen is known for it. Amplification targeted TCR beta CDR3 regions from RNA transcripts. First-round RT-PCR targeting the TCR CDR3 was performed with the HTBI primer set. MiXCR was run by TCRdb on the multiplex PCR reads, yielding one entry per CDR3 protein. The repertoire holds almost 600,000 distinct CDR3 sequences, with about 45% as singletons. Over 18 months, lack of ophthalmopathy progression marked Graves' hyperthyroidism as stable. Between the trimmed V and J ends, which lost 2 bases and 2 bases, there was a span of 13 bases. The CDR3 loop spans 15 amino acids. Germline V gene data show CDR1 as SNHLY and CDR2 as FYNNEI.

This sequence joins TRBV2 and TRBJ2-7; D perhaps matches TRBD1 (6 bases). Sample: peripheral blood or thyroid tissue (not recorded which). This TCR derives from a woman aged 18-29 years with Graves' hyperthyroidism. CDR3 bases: TGTGCCAGCAGTGAATCCACAGGGTACCCCTACGAGCAGTACTTC. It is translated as CASSESTGYPYEQYF.